These 21 T cell receptor beta chains originate from one sample sequenced in a study of T cell changes during pregnancy in multiple sclerosis. Profiled with immunoSEQ multiplex PCR; TCRdb holds only in-frame clones, not every one. Among around 99,000 clones, 85% to 95% were seen once, and the ten largest hold roughly 3%. Here the sequenced sample was peripheral blood, taken in the first trimester of pregnancy. Receptors were obtained from a female donor with multiple sclerosis, enrolled in a pregnancy study.

This rearrangement joins TRBV19 to TRBJ2-6; 11 positions match TRBD2. In germline, CDR1 is LNHDA, CDR2 SQIVND (reference sequence). J was trimmed by 2 bases and V by 3 bases; bases with no gene match: 3. The CDR3 is made up of 17 amino acids. CDR3 amino acids: CASSIVLAGAGANVLTF. As DNA, the CDR3 is TGTGCCAGTAGTATTGTACTAGCGGGAGCTGGGGCCAACGTCCTGACTTTC.

This chain joins TRBV19 and TRBJ1-1; D is ambiguous. CDR1 LNHDA and CDR2 SQIVND come from the germline V gene (reference sequence). With 7 bases removed from V and 0 bases from J, the gap between germline ends came to 15 bases. This CDR3 spans 15 amino acids. The CDR3 loop reads CASMLQPTLNTEAFF. For the CDR3, the DNA is TGTGCCAGTATGCTACAGCCGACCCTGAACACTGAAGCTTTCTTT.

This clone was seen just once. V is TRBV6-6 and J is TRBJ1-1; TRBD1 matches at 7 bases. The CDR3 extends over 13 amino acids. Germline CDR1 MNHNY, CDR2 SVGAGI (reference sequence). After removal of 5 bases from V and 5 bases from J, the junction contained 5 bases not matched to a gene. The CDR3 nucleotides read TGTGCCAGCAGTCAACCAGGGGGGACTGAAGCTTTCTTT. This encodes CASSQPGGTEAFF.

The chain has TRBV30 and TRBJ2-6, with a possible D match to TRBD2 (6 bases). Germline loops: CDR1 GTSNPN, CDR2 SVGIG (reference sequence). Trimming left V 8 bases short and J 17 bases short, with 16 bases between. CDR3 length: 10 residues. CDR3 protein: CAARLGVLTF. The CDR3, as DNA: TGTGCCGCACGACTAGGGGTTTTGACTTTC.

The gene calls are TRBV28 and TRBJ2-5; no reliable D call. CDR3 length: 14 amino acids. The V and J ends lost 2 bases and 2 bases respectively, with 9 bases between them. Germline V gene lookup returns CDR1 MDHEN and CDR2 SYDVKM. In nucleotides, the CDR3 is TGTGCCAGCAGTTTAGCCGGTTTACAAGAGACCCAGTACTTC. Translation gives CASSLAGLQETQYF.

This rearrangement joins TRBV5-6 to TRBJ1-5; 7 positions agree with TRBD1. Per germline, CDR1 SGHDT and CDR2 YYEEEE. The J segment lost 0 bases and the V segment lost 0 bases, leaving 9 bases of the junction unmatched. This CDR3 is 18 amino acids long. The DNA for the CDR3 is TGTGCCAGCAGCTTGGGGAGGGGGCCGAATTATAGCAATCAGCCCCAGCATTTT. Amino acid sequence: CASSLGRGPNYSNQPQHF.

The chain carries TRBV29-1 and TRBJ2-3, with 8 bases aligning to TRBD2. Trimming cost V 8 bases and J 3 bases; bases outside gene matches: 10. Per germline, CDR1 SQVTM and CDR2 ANQGSEA. The CDR3 extends over 14 amino acids. CDR3 region: CSQSSGRGTDTQYF. The CDR3 DNA reads TGCAGCCAAAGCAGCGGGAGAGGAACAGATACGCAGTATTTT.

This clone was detected only a few times. As DNA, the CDR3 is TGTGCCAGCAGGGTTGGAGGATCGAGTGAGCAGTTCTTC. Translation: CASRVGGSSEQFF. The chain combines TRBV27 with TRBJ2-1; TRBD2 might be the D (5 bases). From germline, CDR1 is MNHEY and CDR2 SMNVEV (reference sequence). The CDR3 consists of 13 residues. Trimming cost V 6 bases and J 9 bases, with 15 bases left between them.

The J gene is TRBJ2-6, the V gene TRBV5-6; 9 bases line up with TRBD1. Germline loops: CDR1 SGHDT, CDR2 YYEEEE. This CDR3 comprises 18 residues. With V trimmed by 5 bases and J by 1 base, 10 bases remained unmatched. The CDR3 sequence is CASSFAGTGTSGANVLTF. The CDR3 DNA sequence: TGTGCCAGCAGTTTTGCCGGGACAGGGACGTCTGGGGCCAACGTCCTGACTTTC.

The chain recombines TRBV7-9 with TRBJ2-7; 8 positions agree with TRBD2. Trimming at V came to 5 bases and at J to 4 bases, leaving 10 bases not matched to a gene. The germline V gene has CDR1 SEHNR and CDR2 FQNEAQ (reference sequence). The CDR3 length is 15 residues. As DNA, the CDR3 is TGTGCCAGCAGCCAACCGACTAGCGTGTCTTACGAGCAGTACTTC. It translates to CASSQPTSVSYEQYF.

The chain links TRBV27 to TRBJ1-1; D perhaps matches TRBD1 (5 bases). Germline V gene sequence: CDR1 MNHEY, CDR2 SMNVEV (reference sequence). This CDR3 has 13 amino acids. The V end lost 1 base, the J end lost 4 bases, and 7 bases lay between the germline ends. The CDR3 loop reads CASSLFRATEAFF. Here the CDR3 DNA reads TGTGCCAGCAGTTTATTCAGGGCCACTGAAGCTTTCTTT.

The chain employs TRBV7-2 and TRBJ2-7; 8 bases match TRBD2. Germline V CDR1 and CDR2: SGHTA, FQGNSA. The CDR3 covers 15 residues. After removal of 5 bases from V and 2 bases from J, the junction contained 8 bases not matched to a gene. DNA of the CDR3: TGTGCCAGCAGCGAACTAGCGGTTCTTACCTACGAGCAGTACTTC. Translated, it gives CASSELAVLTYEQYF.

This clone was counted between two and nine times. CDR3: CAISGAPGQGGTEAFF. The CDR3 region has the DNA TGTGCCATCAGTGGGGCTCCGGGACAGGGTGGGACTGAAGCTTTCTTT. V gene TRBV10-3 combines with J gene TRBJ1-1, with 9 nucleotides matching TRBD1. The germline gives CDR1 ENHRY, CDR2 SYGVKD. The CDR3 is made up of 16 amino acids. Germline trimming cut 4 bases from V and 5 bases from J; bases unmatched to any gene: 11.

This clone was observed a handful of times. V is TRBV5-6 and J is TRBJ2-1; D not certain. The V and J ends lost 0 bases and 7 bases respectively, with 11 bases between them. The CDR3 totals 14 residues. Germline V lookup: CDR1 SGHDT, CDR2 YYEEEE. This chain's CDR3 is CASSLDLLSNEQFF. The CDR3 DNA follows: TGTGCCAGCAGCTTGGATTTGTTGAGTAATGAGCAGTTCTTC.

This clone was observed a single time. The rearrangement links TRBV7-2 to TRBJ2-5; D ambiguous. V was pared by 1 base and J by 2 bases, with 8 bases between. The germline CDR1 and CDR2 sequences are SGHTA and FQGNSA. This CDR3 has 14 amino acids. Here the CDR3 reads CASSLVSGQETQYF. In DNA form, the CDR3 reads TGTGCCAGCAGCTTAGTCTCCGGTCAAGAGACCCAGTACTTC. The whole variable domain, remainder taken from reference TRBV7-2 and TRBJ2-5, is GAGVSQSPSNKVTEKGKDVELRCDPISGHTALYWYRQSLGQGLEFLIYFQGNSAPDKSGLPSDRFSAERTGGSVSTLTIQRTQQEDSAVYLCASSLVSGQETQYFGPGTRLLVL.

This chain links TRBV28 with TRBJ2-1, with D maybe TRBD2 (5 bases). Trimming took off 6 bases at V and 0 bases at J, with 12 bases between the two ends. Per germline, CDR1 MDHEN and CDR2 SYDVKM. The CDR3 sequence is 15 residues long. CDR3: CASRGSLPSYNEQFF. DNA for the CDR3: TGTGCCAGCAGGGGGAGTCTCCCCTCCTACAATGAGCAGTTCTTC.

This chain links TRBV27 with TRBJ1-2; D might be TRBD1 (6 bases). V lost 0 bases and J 5 bases, leaving 13 bases between the germline ends. CDR3 length equals 15 residues. Germline assignment: CDR1 MNHEY and CDR2 SMNVEV (reference sequence). The CDR3 sequence: CASSLSQGPRYGYTF. In DNA, the CDR3 is TGTGCCAGCAGTTTATCACAGGGCCCAAGATATGGCTACACCTTC.

V usage is TRBV4-1 and J usage is TRBJ1-5, with a weak D call TRBD1 (5 bases). V lost 1 base and J 6 bases, leaving 13 bases between the germline ends. This CDR3 region has 15 residues. Germline assignment: CDR1 MGHRA and CDR2 YSYEKL. CDR3 DNA: TGCGCCAGCAGCCAAGTAAATACAGGTAGTCAGCCCCAGCATTTT. It codes for CASSQVNTGSQPQHF.

The rearrangement uses TRBV6-4 and TRBJ1-1; D not resolved. This CDR3 region has 14 residues. V gave up 0 bases and J gave up 3 bases, with 8 bases separating them. CDR1 MRHNA and CDR2 SNTAGT come from the germline V gene. CDR3 in DNA: TGTGCCAGCAGTGACTCGAGGTATTACACTGAAGCTTTCTTT. Residues: CASSDSRYYTEAFF.

The genes are TRBV10-3 and TRBJ1-1; D unclear. Trimming cost V 4 bases and J 6 bases, with 15 bases left between them. Germline CDR1 ENHRY, CDR2 SYGVKD. The CDR3 loop spans 14 amino acids. CDR3 sequence (DNA): TGTGCCATCAGTGTCAAAGGGAGCACGGCTGAAGCTTTCTTT. Residues: CAISVKGSTAEAFF.

This chain connects TRBV5-1 to TRBJ1-2; TRBD1 agrees at 7 bases. The germline V gene has CDR1 SGHRS and CDR2 YFSETQ. The length of the CDR3 is 15 residues. The J segment lost 1 base and the V segment lost 4 bases, leaving 7 bases of the junction unmatched. The CDR3 DNA is TGCGCCAGCAGCACGACAGGGATCTATAACTATGGCTACACCTTC. As protein: CASSTTGIYNYGYTF.